The clone carrying this TCR beta chain has at least ten counts. What it binds is unknown. These data originate in a study of regulatory T cells in long-lasting Graves disease. Study results and caveats: Accuracy might have suffered from few samples.

The time point is: newly diagnosed GD, antithyroid drugs for less than 3 months. Extracted RNA from PBMCs served as the source of the TCR library. The TCR beta library used iRepertoire HTBI primers with Arm-PCR amplification of CDR3. TCRdb reanalysed the multiplex PCR reads using MiXCR and keeps one entry per CDR3 protein. The sample contains hundreds of thousands of distinct CDR3 sequences, 16% of which appear only once. The same data also went into a second study, on T cells in Graves' hyperthyroidism and ophthalmopathy. That report adds: Patients were excluded because of uncontrolled infection, other autoimmune disease, pregnancy or lactation. Initially, a first-round RT-PCR of the TCR CDR3 employed the HTBI primer set.

The specimen comprised peripheral blood mononuclear cells (PBMCs), sampled at new diagnosis, from a patient treated with antithyroid drugs. The sequence was collected from a woman aged 35-65 years with Graves disease.

CDR3 in DNA: TGCAGTGCTAGAGCGGGGGGGGGAAGCACTGAAGCTTTCTTT. It encodes CSARAGGGSTEAFF. This chain connects TRBV20-1 to TRBJ1-1, with D maybe TRBD1 (5 bases). Trimming cost V 1 base and J 4 bases, with 13 bases left between them. CDR3 length: 14 amino acids. CDR1 DFQATT and CDR2 SNEGSKA come from the germline V gene (reference sequence).